This T cell receptor (beta chain) appears in the sequencing data of a study of cytomegalovirus exposure and HLA in healthy donors. This clone came up a few times. Its cognate antigen is unknown. It was with 60 Vbeta and 13 Jbeta primers that the PCR ran. The data were produced by immunoSEQ multiplex PCR, yet TCRdb's version contains in-frame clones alone and is incomplete. The table has tens of thousands of clones, around 80% seen once. Broader study findings: TCR beta chains numbering some 160 were designated cytomegalovirus-associated.

V dropped 3 bases and J dropped 9 bases, with 3 bases sitting between them. The CDR3 is made up of 11 amino acids. The germline gives CDR1 MNHNS, CDR2 SASEGT. The clonotype comes from a woman in her thirties or forties in good health and CMV-seropositive. This chain links TRBV6-1 with TRBJ2-6; D gene unclear. Material: PBMCs. The CDR3 loop reads CASSDSNVLTF. The CDR3 coding sequence is TGTGCCAGCAGTGACAGCAACGTCCTGACTTTC.